The 18 T cell receptor beta chains in this list originate from one sample, sequenced in a study of identical twins. One entry per CDR3 protein, called by TCRdb with MiXCR from the 5' RACE reads. The repertoire consists of about 730,000 distinct CDR3 sequences, with 21% occurring once and the leading ten covering 4% to 5.5%. The sample was also linked to a second study, of T cells expressing NK-cell markers.

The sequenced sample consisted of PBMCs. These receptors were collected from a woman aged 18-35 years in good health.

This rearrangement joins TRBV4-3 to TRBJ2-7; 10 nucleotides match TRBD2. V was clipped by 0 bases and J by 2 bases; unmatched bases: 7. The CDR3 contains 17 residues. Germline V CDR1 and CDR2: LGHNA, YSLEER. The CDR3 bases are TGCGCCAGCAGCCAAGAGTTAGTAGCGGGAGGCGCCTACGAGCAGTACTTC. It translates to CASSQELVAGGAYEQYF.

The chain uses TRBV2 and TRBJ2-7, with no clear D. The CDR3 runs to 14 residues. V was cut by 4 bases and J by 1 base, with 11 bases left in between. Germline CDR1 reads SNHLY; CDR2 reads FYNNEI. The CDR3 bases are TGTGCCAGCAGTGTCTCTAGTACGTCCTACGAGCAGTACTTC. The encoded protein is CASSVSSTSYEQYF.

This clonotype was seen at least ten times. The rearrangement joins TRBV20-1 to TRBJ2-7; D perhaps matches TRBD2 (5 bases). The length of the CDR3 is 12 residues. Trimming cost V 3 bases and J 3 bases, with 9 bases left between them. CDR1 is DFQATT, CDR2 SNEGSKA, per germline (reference sequence). The CDR3 sequence is CSARDSHYEQYF. The CDR3, as DNA: TGCAGTGCTAGGGACTCACACTACGAGCAGTACTTC.

In its sample, this clonotype was seen a few times. This chain uses TRBV5-5 with TRBJ2-5; either TRBD1 or TRBD2 may supply D (5 bases each). Per the germline V gene, CDR1 is SGHKS and CDR2 is YYEKEE (reference sequence). The CDR3 extends over 13 amino acids. Trimming shortened V by 5 bases and J by 4 bases, and 12 bases separated the two germline ends. The DNA for the CDR3 is TGTGCCAGCAGTTCCACCGGGACAGAGACCCAGTACTTC. It yields the protein CASSSTGTETQYF.

This clonotype was observed many times. The chain joins TRBV10-3 to TRBJ2-2; D not certain. The CDR3 spans 11 residues. Germline assignment: CDR1 ENHRY and CDR2 SYGVKD. V lost 5 bases, J lost 2 bases, and 0 bases lay in between. CDR3 in DNA: TGTGCCATCAGTAACACCGGGGAGCTGTTTTTT. Translation gives CAISNTGELFF.

This clonotype has a handful of counts. The chain carries TRBV7-9 and TRBJ2-7; 8 nucleotides align to TRBD1. This CDR3 is 13 amino acids long. The germline V gene encodes CDR1 SEHNR and CDR2 FQNEAQ (reference sequence). V gave up 4 bases and J gave up 7 bases; unmatched junction bases: 6. CDR3 in amino acids: CASSWGGDREQYF. The CDR3 DNA sequence: TGTGCCAGCAGCTGGGGTGGGGACAGGGAGCAGTACTTC.

This clonotype was seen repeatedly, ten times or more. This chain connects TRBV20-1 to TRBJ2-7; 9 nucleotides agree with TRBD2. Unmatched junction bases numbered 12, after V lost 6 bases and J lost 3 bases. Germline V lookup: CDR1 DFQATT, CDR2 SNEGSKA (reference sequence). The CDR3 length is 15 residues. CDR3 region: CSARPPSGRNYEQYF. The CDR3 region has the DNA TGCAGTGCCCGACCTCCCAGCGGGAGGAACTACGAGCAGTACTTC.

This chain links TRBV6-2 or TRBV6-3 with TRBJ2-2, with 9 bases that match TRBD2. The CDR3 runs 15 residues. J gave up 5 bases and V 0 bases, and 1 base lay outside the gene matches. CDR1 and CDR2 from the germline V gene are MNHEY and SVGEGT. This CDR3 reads CASSYSAGGTGELFF. Here the CDR3 DNA reads TGTGCCAGCAGTTACTCAGCGGGGGGAACCGGGGAGCTGTTTTTT.

This chain uses TRBV19 with TRBJ2-1; 7 nucleotides line up with TRBD1. J lost 4 bases, V lost 6 bases, and 6 bases had no gene match. This CDR3 has 14 residues. CDR1 and CDR2 from the germline V gene are LNHDA and SQIVND (reference sequence). Here the CDR3 DNA reads TGTGCCAGTAGCGGGACAGTTAATTACAATGAGCAGTTCTTC. The encoded protein is CASSGTVNYNEQFF.

This sequence joins TRBV6-6 and TRBJ2-2, with D tentatively TRBD2 (5 bases). The CDR3 is made up of 13 amino acids. Trimming removed 0 bases from V and 7 bases from J, with 6 bases in between. Germline lookup yields CDR1 MNHNY and CDR2 SVGAGI (reference sequence). The CDR3 sequence: CASSYSEGGELFF. The CDR3 DNA sequence: TGTGCCAGCAGTTACTCCGAGGGCGGGGAGCTGTTTTTT.

The V gene is TRBV20-1, the J gene TRBJ2-1; D not resolved. Germline CDR1 reads DFQATT; CDR2 reads SNEGSKA (reference sequence). Between the trimmed V and J ends, which lost 6 bases and 0 bases, there was a span of 12 bases. This CDR3 has 14 residues. In DNA form, the CDR3 reads TGCAGTGCCCTAGAGGCGAGCTCCTACAATGAGCAGTTCTTC. This encodes CSALEASSYNEQFF.

V usage is TRBV6-2 or TRBV6-3 and J usage is TRBJ1-2; D is undetermined. This CDR3 contains 15 residues. V was shortened by 0 bases and J by 0 bases, with 8 bases between the two germline ends. CDR1 and CDR2 (germline): MNHEY, SVGEGT. The CDR3 coding sequence is TGTGCCAGCAGTTACTCGAACACGGCTAACTATGGCTACACCTTC. Translated: CASSYSNTANYGYTF.

The chain has TRBV7-9 and TRBJ2-6; D perhaps matches TRBD1 (5 bases). Per the germline V gene, CDR1 is SEHNR and CDR2 is FQNEAQ (reference sequence). Trimming left V 4 bases short and J 2 bases short, with 15 bases between. CDR3 length: 17 residues. This CDR3 reads CASSSSPGRAGANVLTF. In DNA form, the CDR3 reads TGTGCCAGCAGCTCCAGTCCGGGCAGGGCTGGGGCCAACGTCCTGACTTTC.

This clonotype was recorded a few times. The V and J genes are TRBV29-1 and TRBJ2-4; TRBD1 matches at 9 bases. Germline V gene sequence: CDR1 SQVTM, CDR2 ANQGSEA. This CDR3 spans 14 amino acids. The V and J ends lost 4 bases and 7 bases, in that order; junction bases with no gene match: 8. Here the CDR3 reads CSVVKGTGSNIQYF. DNA of the CDR3: TGCAGCGTTGTGAAAGGGACAGGGTCGAACATTCAGTACTTC.

This chain uses TRBV7-2 with TRBJ2-7; TRBD1 agrees at 8 bases. Trimming took 5 bases from V and 5 from J; bases not matched to a gene: 11. CDR1 is SGHTA, CDR2 FQGNSA, per germline. This CDR3 region has 15 residues. The CDR3 sequence: CASSARQGNYNEQYF. The CDR3 DNA follows: TGTGCCAGCAGCGCTCGACAGGGGAACTACAACGAGCAGTACTTC.

This clonotype was seen many times. The rearrangement joins TRBV2 to TRBJ2-5; D unclear. The germline V gene encodes CDR1 SNHLY and CDR2 FYNNEI. CDR3 length: 13 amino acids. Between the trimmed V and J ends, which lost 1 base and 2 bases, there was a span of 5 bases. For the CDR3, the DNA is TGTGCCAGCAGTGAAGGGGGTCAAGAGACCCAGTACTTC. This translates into CASSEGGQETQYF.

This chain uses TRBV2 with TRBJ2-7; D unclear. Trimming took off 7 bases at V and 5 bases at J, with 9 bases between the two ends. This CDR3 is 11 amino acids long. Germline assignment: CDR1 SNHLY and CDR2 FYNNEI. CDR3 bases: TGTGCCAGCAACCAGTTCGACGAGCAGTACTTC. It is translated as CASNQFDEQYF. The full variable domain, its missing parts supplied by reference TRBV2 and TRBJ2-7, is EPEVTQTPSHQVTQMGQEVILRCVPISNHLYFYWYRQILGQKVEFLVSFYNNEISEKSEIFDDQFSVERPDGSNFTLKIRSTKLEDSAMYFCASNQFDEQYFGPGTRLTVT.

To note about this clonotype: An end of the junction differs from the germline gene, which may be a read error. The V call is TRBV20-1, the J call TRBJ2-3; 9 nucleotides agree with TRBD2. Germline V CDR1 and CDR2: DFQATT, SNEGSKA (reference sequence). The CDR3 is made up of 15 amino acids. This chain's CDR3 is CSSRGSGGLTDTQYF. DNA of the CDR3: TGCAGTTCTAGAGGGAGCGGGGGGCTCACAGATACGCAGTATTTT.